Presented here are 7 T cell receptor beta chains from one specimen sequenced in a study of spatial heterogeneity in lung cancer. Time point in this sample: sample taken at primary tumor resection. Whole RNA was taken from tumor, nontumor lung or frozen PBMC; it was then sequenced unsorted. TCRdb analysed the 5' RACE reads with MiXCR anew, one entry per CDR3 protein. Of about 50,000 distinct CDR3 sequences listed, approximately 7.6% were seen once; the top ten hold approximately 13%. The sample was PBMCs, taken at surgery. These receptors were taken from a female donor with early-stage non-small cell lung cancer.

This clonotype appeared many times. The CDR3 coding sequence is TGTGCCAGTCGGGACAGGGGGGAACAGCCCCAGCATTTT. Translating gives CASRDRGEQPQHF. The chain couples TRBV19 to TRBJ1-5, with 11 bases aligning to TRBD1. Per the germline V gene, CDR1 is LNHDA and CDR2 is SQIVND (reference sequence). This CDR3 has 13 residues. Unmatched junction bases numbered 4, after V lost 8 bases and J lost 7 bases.

This clonotype was detected many times. The genes are TRBV12-3 or TRBV12-4 and TRBJ2-3; 7 bases match TRBD1. CDR3 length: 14 residues. Unmatched junction bases numbered 7, after V lost 5 bases and J lost 5 bases. CDR3: CASSPRDRLDTQYF. In DNA, the CDR3 is TGTGCCAGCAGTCCTAGGGACAGACTAGATACGCAGTATTTT.

The chain carries TRBV7-8 and TRBJ2-1; D may be TRBD1 (5 bases). The germline CDR1 and CDR2 sequences are SGHVS and FQNEAQ. The CDR3 sequence is 19 residues long. With 5 bases removed from V and 10 bases from J, the gap between germline ends came to 33 bases. The chain's CDR3 is CASSPFPPSTVDFSNEQFF. The CDR3 nucleotides read TGTGCCAGCAGCCCCTTTCCCCCTTCGACAGTCGACTTTTCAAACGAGCAGTTCTTC.

The chain couples TRBV2 to TRBJ2-1, with 7 bases lining up with TRBD1. Germline V gives CDR1 SNHLY, CDR2 FYNNEI. With 5 bases clipped from V and 0 bases from J, the junction kept 4 bases outside the gene matches. The CDR3 has 15 amino acids. CDR3 in DNA: TGTGCCAGCAGTTCGACAGGGAGCTCCTACAATGAGCAGTTCTTC. Residues: CASSSTGSSYNEQFF.

This rearrangement joins TRBV6-5 to TRBJ2-3; 10 positions agree with TRBD2. The V gene's germline CDR1 is MNHEY and CDR2 SVGAGI. The CDR3 consists of 16 residues. After removal of 2 bases from V and 2 bases from J, the junction contained 4 bases not matched to a gene. The CDR3 coding sequence is TGTGCCAGCAGTTACCGGGGGACTAGCGTCACAGATACGCAGTATTTT. Its translation: CASSYRGTSVTDTQYF.

This clonotype came up many times. The J gene is TRBJ2-1, the V gene TRBV7-2; perhaps TRBD1 as D (6 bases). The CDR3 covers 13 residues. Trimming removed 4 bases from V and 6 bases from J, with 10 bases in between. Looked up from germline, CDR1 is SGHTA and CDR2 is FQGNSA. This CDR3 is CASSSGTPNEQFF. The CDR3, as DNA: TGTGCCAGCAGCTCCGGGACACCCAATGAGCAGTTCTTC.

This chain links TRBV20-1 with TRBJ2-7; 9 bases line up with TRBD2. The CDR3 is 15 residues long. Germline V gene data show CDR1 as DFQATT and CDR2 as SNEGSKA (reference sequence). V was pared by 1 base and J by 5 bases, with 9 bases of the junction left unmatched. Written as DNA, the CDR3 is TGCAGTGCTAGAGCCCCCGCGGGGGGGGTAGACGAGCAGTACTTC. It translates to CSARAPAGGVDEQYF.